These T cell receptor beta chains were read from a single sample in a study of Ad26.COV2.S vaccination and SARS-CoV-2 variants. TCRdb keeps only in-frame clones here, not all; method: immunoSEQ multiplex PCR. Of 200,000 to 250,000 clones listed, over 75% are singletons. The specimen comprised peripheral blood, sampled in a trial of Ad26.COV2.S vaccine versus placebo. The source is a person between 18 and 59 years old who received the Ad26.COV2.S COVID-19 vaccine or a placebo. The CDR3 runs from the conserved cysteine through the conserved F or W. The D gene is left open where the match is weak. Only some rows state a clone size, as once, few, many or a class for expanded clones.

>TRBV29-1|NA|TRBJ1-3|NA
TGCAGCGTCGAGCCCGTCTCTGGAAACACCATATATTTT
CSVEPVSGNTIYF
>TRBV5-1|NA|TRBJ2-3|once
TGCGCCAGCACGAAAGGGGGGGTCCGCTACGCCACAGATACGCAGTATTTT
CASTKGGVRYATDTQYF
>TRBV6-5|TRBD1|TRBJ2-7|NA
TGTGCCAGCAGTTACTCAGGGACAGGGTCCTACGAGCAGTACTTC
CASSYSGTGSYEQYF
>TRBV7-2|TRBD1|TRBJ2-1|NA
TGTGCCAGCAGCTTAGAGGGGGCGGTGTCTGGGCAGTTCTTC
CASSLEGAVSGQFF
>TRBV12-3/TRBV12-4|TRBD2|TRBJ2-7|NA
TGTGCCAGCACCTCCGTAGCGGGTCGGGAGCAGTACTTC
CASTSVAGREQYF
>TRBV9|NA|TRBJ2-3|NA
TGTGCCAGCAGCGTAGATAGTAGCGGCAGGTATACGCAGTATTTT
CASSVDSSGRYTQYF
>TRBV28|NA|TRBJ2-7|NA
TGTGCCAGCAGCACGCCTGGGCGCCGCGGGCAGTACTTC
CASSTPGRRGQYF
>TRBV27|TRBD1|TRBJ2-6|NA
TGTGCCCTGGGACAGGGAACCTCTGGGGCCAACGTCCTGACTTTC
CALGQGTSGANVLTF
>TRBV5-4|NA|TRBJ1-2|NA
TGTGCCAGCAGCTTGTGGGGGGAGGGCGGCTACACCTTC
CASSLWGEGGYTF
>TRBV5-4|TRBD1|TRBJ2-3|NA
TGTGCCAGCCCCGGGACAGGGTTGGTGACAGATACGCAGTATTTT
CASPGTGLVTDTQYF
>TRBV5-6|NA|TRBJ1-1|NA
TGTGCCAGCAGCCGGAGAGACCCAGGGGTGAGGAACACTGAAGCTTTCTTT
CASSRRDPGVRNTEAFF
>TRBV15|NA|TRBJ2-5|NA
TGTGCCACCAGCAGAGATGGGGGGACCAAAGAGACCCAGTACTTC
CATSRDGGTKETQYF
>TRBV6-1|NA|TRBJ1-6|NA
TGTGCCAGCAGTGAAATAGGGATAATAGAGGATTCACCCCTCCACTTT
CASSEIGIIEDSPLHF
>TRBV25-1|NA|TRBJ2-3|NA
TGTGCCAGCAGGAGAGTGGGGGGCGATACGCAGTATTTT
CASRRVGGDTQYF
>TRBV28|NA|TRBJ1-2|NA
TGTGCCAGCAGTTCTGAGGACGGAACTAACTATGGCTACACCTTC
CASSSEDGTNYGYTF
>TRBV9|NA|TRBJ2-1|NA
TGTGCCAGCAGCGAGGGGGGGCCTGGCAATGAGCAGTTCTTC
CASSEGGPGNEQFF
>TRBV24-1|NA|TRBJ2-7|NA
TGTGCCACCAGTGATCAAAGGCTCCTCGAGCAGTACTTC
CATSDQRLLEQYF
>TRBV5-4|TRBD2|TRBJ2-1|NA
TGTGCCAGCAGCTTGGGAGGGACTAGCGGGTTTTACAATGAGCAGTTCTTC
CASSLGGTSGFYNEQFF
>TRBV6-5|NA|TRBJ1-5|NA
TGTGCCAGTCTCCGGGACACAAATAGCAATCAGCCCCAGCATTTT
CASLRDTNSNQPQHF
>TRBV12-3/TRBV12-4|NA|TRBJ2-3|once
TGTGCCAGCAGGACCGTCCTGGGAAAGCAGTATTTT
CASRTVLGKQYF
>TRBV9|TRBD1|TRBJ2-7|NA
TGTGCCAGCAGCGTAAGCCCGGACAGGTCCTACGAGCAGTACTTC
CASSVSPDRSYEQYF
>TRBV27|NA|TRBJ1-2|NA
TGTGCCAGCAGTTCTGTAGTTTGGCAGGGGCTTAGTGGCTACACCTTC
CASSSVVWQGLSGYTF
>TRBV28|NA|TRBJ2-5|NA
TGTGCCAGCAGTTCCCCGACAGGCCCCCAAGAGACCCAGTACTTC
CASSSPTGPQETQYF
>TRBV5-6|NA|TRBJ1-6|NA
TGTGCCAGCAGGCGGGTTGCGGATTCACCCCTCCACTTT
CASRRVADSPLHF
>TRBV4-1|NA|TRBJ2-3|NA
TGCGCCAGCAGCGCTTTAGAGGGCCGGGGTACAGATACGCAGTATTTT
CASSALEGRGTDTQYF
>TRBV12-3/TRBV12-4|NA|TRBJ2-7|NA
TGTGCCAGCAGTTTTGGACAGACCTACGAGCAGTACTTC
CASSFGQTYEQYF
>TRBV10-3|NA|TRBJ2-1|NA
TGTGCCATCAGTGAGGATTTAGCGCCCTCCTCTTACAATGAGCAGTTCTTC
CAISEDLAPSSYNEQFF
>TRBV27|NA|TRBJ2-2|NA
TGTGCCAGCACTTGGGCCCAGGCCGCGACCGGGGAGCTGTTTTTT
CASTWAQAATGELFF
>TRBV16|TRBD2|TRBJ2-1|NA
TGTGCCAGCAGCCAATCCGGGGGACTAGCAGGGAATGAGCAGTTCTTC
CASSQSGGLAGNEQFF
>TRBV27|TRBD1|TRBJ1-1|NA
TGTGCCAGCAGTCCCCTCGGGACAGGGATTGGGAACACTGAAGCTTTCTTT
CASSPLGTGIGNTEAFF
>TRBV24-1|NA|TRBJ2-1|NA
TGTGCCACCAGTGATTTGCGGGGGCCCACTCTCCATGAGCAGTTCTTC
CATSDLRGPTLHEQFF
>TRBV4-3|TRBD1|TRBJ1-4|NA
TGCGCCAGCAGGCAGCAGGGGGCCGGGTTTGAAAAACTGTTTTTT
CASRQQGAGFEKLFF
>TRBV10-2|NA|TRBJ1-3|NA
TGCGCCAGCAGTGAGTCGTTCTCTGGAAACACCATATATTTT
CASSESFSGNTIYF
>TRBV21-1|NA|TRBJ2-7|NA
TGTGCCAGCAGCAGAAGACAGGGGGCTATCTACGAGCAGTACTTC
CASSRRQGAIYEQYF
>TRBV7-4|TRBD2|TRBJ2-7|few
TGTGCCAGCAGGACTAGCGGGCGCCGATTCTCCTACGAGCAGTACTTC
CASRTSGRRFSYEQYF
>TRBV19|TRBD1|TRBJ1-1|NA
TGTGCCAGTAGTATCCCCGGGACAGGGTCCGAAGCTTTCTTT
CASSIPGTGSEAFF
>TRBV13|TRBD1|TRBJ2-7|NA
TGTGCCACCCAGCCCGTACTGACAGGGGATCGGTACGAGCAGTACTTC
CATQPVLTGDRYEQYF
>TRBV24-1|TRBD1|TRBJ2-1|once
TGTGCCACCAGTGATCGGGGACAGGGGGTTGGCAATGAGCAGTTCTTC
CATSDRGQGVGNEQFF
>TRBV28|TRBD1|TRBJ2-1|NA
TGTGCCAGCAACGACAGGGGGCCCAATGAGCAGTTCTTC
CASNDRGPNEQFF
>TRBV10-1|NA|TRBJ2-1|NA
TGCGCCAGCCAGGCGGGGCGCGACAATGAGCAGTTCTTC
CASQAGRDNEQFF
>TRBV24-1|TRBD1|TRBJ2-3|NA
TGTGCCACCTCCGGAGGGGTGGGACAGGATGACACAGATACGCAGTATTTT
CATSGGVGQDDTDTQYF
>TRBV5-1|NA|TRBJ2-7|NA
TGCGCCAGCTCCCCAGAAGGCTTGGCTGGCTACGAGCAGTACTTC
CASSPEGLAGYEQYF
>TRBV6-5|NA|TRBJ1-2|NA
TGTGGAACGATGGGCAGGGGAAACTATGGCTACACCTTC
CGTMGRGNYGYTF
>TRBV29-1|TRBD1|TRBJ1-2|NA
TGCAGCGTGACCCTCCGGGACAGGTTGTCGGGCTACACCTTC
CSVTLRDRLSGYTF
>TRBV7-2|NA|TRBJ1-2|NA
TGTGCCAGCAGCTCTCCTACCCTCACCACGTATGGCTACACCTTC
CASSSPTLTTYGYTF
>TRBV29-1|NA|TRBJ2-1|NA
TGCAGCACGCGGGGAAGAAATTCCAATGAGCAGTTCTTC
CSTRGRNSNEQFF
>TRBV9|NA|TRBJ2-3|NA
TGTGCCAGCAGCGTAGTAGGAGGGACCGAATTCACAGATACGCAGTATTTT
CASSVVGGTEFTDTQYF
>TRBV4-2|TRBD2|TRBJ2-7|NA
TGTGCCAGCAGCCAAGAACAGGGGACTAGCGGGATTAAGTACTTC
CASSQEQGTSGIKYF
>TRBV6-6|NA|TRBJ1-5|NA
TGTGCCAGCAAGCCTCCGGGCCACGAGACCCACCGGCCCCAGCATTTT
CASKPPGHETHRPQHF
>TRBV7-2|TRBD2|TRBJ2-1|NA
TGTGCCAGCAGCAATTTAGGACTAGCGGGGGGGAATGAGCAGTTCTTC
CASSNLGLAGGNEQFF
>TRBV20-1|NA|TRBJ1-1|NA
TGCAGTGCTAGAGATCCAGCTTTCTTT
CSARDPAFF
>TRBV28|TRBD1|TRBJ2-3|NA
TGTGCCAGCACCGGACAGGGCCCCACAGATACGCAGTATTTT
CASTGQGPTDTQYF
>TRBV24-1|NA|TRBJ2-3|NA
TGTGCCACCAGTGATTTTTCCCTAGGGACAAATACGCAGTATTTT
CATSDFSLGTNTQYF
>TRBV11-3|TRBD2|TRBJ2-3|NA
TGTGCCAGCAGCCCCGGGAGGGGCACAGATACGCAGTATTTT
CASSPGRGTDTQYF
>TRBV27|NA|TRBJ1-6|NA
TGTGCCAGCAGCCCCCGGGCCCGGGGTTCACCCCTCCACTTT
CASSPRARGSPLHF
>TRBV10-3|NA|TRBJ2-3|NA
TGTGCCATCAGTTCCGACTTCGGGGGAGGCACAGATACGCAGTATTTT
CAISSDFGGGTDTQYF